One sample yielded the 17 T cell receptor beta chains listed below, sequenced in a study of T cell responses to AZD1222 COVID-19 vaccine. The method was immunoSEQ multiplex PCR; TCRdb's version includes in-frame clones alone and lacks a portion of them. The sample consists of about 200,000 clones, roughly nine tenths of them appearing once. Sequencing used peripheral blood, obtained 28 days after the second AZD1222 dose. Receptor source: an adult who received the AZD1222 COVID-19 vaccine.

V gene TRBV9 combines with J gene TRBJ1-1; D perhaps matches TRBD1 (6 bases). V dropped 4 bases and J dropped 5 bases, with 6 bases sitting between them. CDR1 is SGDLS, CDR2 YYNGEE, per germline. The CDR3 contains 11 residues. The CDR3 nucleotides read TGTGCCAGCAGCACAGGGACTGAAGCTTTCTTT. It codes for CASSTGTEAFF.

J is TRBJ2-5 and V is TRBV12-3 or TRBV12-4; no reliable D call. The V end was cut by 6 bases, the J end by 4 bases, with 3 bases between. CDR3 length: 10 amino acids. CDR3 DNA sequence: TGTGCCAGCAGCCTAGAGACCCAGTACTTC. This codes for CASSLETQYF.

The chain recombines TRBV12-3 or TRBV12-4 with TRBJ1-6; no firm D call. CDR3 length: 13 amino acids. With 2 bases removed from V and 11 bases from J, the gap between germline ends came to 10 bases. CDR3 sequence reads: CASSLISGTPLHF. The CDR3 region has the DNA TGTGCCAGCAGTTTAATTAGCGGGACACCCCTCCACTTT.

This chain uses TRBV14 with TRBJ2-1, with D perhaps TRBD1 or TRBD2 (5 bases each). The CDR3 runs 14 residues. Trimming took off 3 bases at V and 3 bases at J, with 9 bases between the two ends. CDR1 and CDR2 (germline): SGHDN, FVKESK. CDR3 protein: CASSQGRGYNEQFF. CDR3 in DNA: TGTGCCAGCAGCCAGGGACGGGGCTACAATGAGCAGTTCTTC. Full variable domain (remainder filled in from reference TRBV14 and TRBJ2-1): EAGVTQFPSHSVIEKGQTVTLRCDPISGHDNLYWYRRVMGKEIKFLLHFVKESKQDESGMPNNRFLAERTGGTYSTLKVQPAELEDSGVYFCASSQGRGYNEQFFGPGTRLTVL.

This sequence joins TRBV7-3 and TRBJ2-3, with 11 bases fitting TRBD2. The CDR3 sequence is 15 residues long. The germline gives CDR1 SGHTA, CDR2 FQGTGA. The junction had 1 base not matched to a gene; V was cut back by 3 bases and J by 2 bases. CDR3 DNA sequence: TGTGCCAGCAGCTTTAGCGGGAGGGCCACAGATACGCAGTATTTT. Its translation is CASSFSGRATDTQYF.

This chain joins TRBV24-1 and TRBJ2-5; D may be TRBD2 (6 bases). CDR1 is KGHDR and CDR2 is SFDVKD in the germline V gene. The V end was cut by 1 base, the J end by 5 bases, with 10 bases between. CDR3 size: 14 residues. The CDR3 is CATSDFGGLETQYF. CDR3 DNA sequence: TGTGCCACCAGTGATTTCGGAGGGCTGGAGACCCAGTACTTC.

The V and J genes are TRBV19 and TRBJ1-1; D remains unclear. The CDR3 totals 14 residues. Per germline, CDR1 LNHDA and CDR2 SQIVND (reference sequence). Trimming removed 4 bases at V and 2 bases at J, with 11 bases between. The CDR3 region is CASSTFLGNTEAFF. The CDR3 nucleotides are TGTGCCAGTAGTACATTCCTTGGTAACACTGAAGCTTTCTTT.

CDR3 loop: CASSGAQRLTDTQYF. The DNA for the CDR3 is TGTGCCAGCAGCGGTGCGCAAAGACTCACAGATACGCAGTATTTT. The chain carries TRBV9 and TRBJ2-3; no clear D. Trimming took 3 bases from V and 2 from J, leaving 13 bases between them. The CDR3 is made up of 15 amino acids. CDR1 and CDR2 (germline): SGDLS, YYNGEE.

The chain links TRBV15 to TRBJ1-6, with a tentative D call TRBD1 (5 bases). This CDR3 has 14 residues. Trimming took 1 base from V and 6 from J, leaving 7 bases between them. Germline loops: CDR1 LNHNV, CDR2 YYDKDF (reference sequence). The CDR3 DNA sequence: TGTGCCACCAGCAGAGGCCAGGGTAATTCACCCCTCCACTTT. Translating gives CATSRGQGNSPLHF.

The V and J genes are TRBV27 and TRBJ1-5; no definite D call. V lost 7 bases and J 4 bases, leaving 11 bases between the germline ends. The germline gives CDR1 MNHEY, CDR2 SMNVEV (reference sequence). The CDR3 totals 13 residues. CDR3 protein: CASIEMGNQPQHF. The CDR3, as DNA: TGTGCCAGCATCGAAATGGGGAATCAGCCCCAGCATTTT.

V usage is TRBV5-1 and J usage is TRBJ2-3; D may be TRBD2 (6 bases). The length of the CDR3 is 17 residues. V gave up 0 bases and J gave up 5 bases, with 19 bases separating them. Germline CDR1 is SGHRS and CDR2 is YFSETQ. CDR3 bases: TGCGCCAGCAGCTTGGCGGGTAGGGAGGCTTTTGTAGATACGCAGTATTTT. This codes for CASSLAGREAFVDTQYF.

The chain combines TRBV6-5 with TRBJ1-1; the D is unclear. V was trimmed by 6 bases and J by 0 bases, leaving 2 bases between them. The CDR3 runs 11 residues. Germline V gene lookup returns CDR1 MNHEY and CDR2 SVGAGI. The DNA of the CDR3 is TGTGCCAGCAGAGTGAACACTGAAGCTTTCTTT. It specifies CASRVNTEAFF.

The chain combines TRBV11-3 with TRBJ1-3; the D is unclear. V was trimmed by 1 base and J by 1 base, leaving 5 bases between them. Germline-derived CDR1 and CDR2 are SGHNT and YENEEA. This CDR3 comprises 14 residues. Here the CDR3 DNA reads TGTGCCAGCAGCTTAGGGGATTCTGGAAACACCATATATTTT. Its translation: CASSLGDSGNTIYF.

The chain recombines TRBV19 with TRBJ1-5; D not resolved. The length of the CDR3 is 12 residues. V shed 6 bases and J shed 7 bases, with 10 bases lying between them. The V gene's germline CDR1 is LNHDA and CDR2 SQIVND (reference sequence). The CDR3 reads CASSEMKQPQHF. CDR3 coding DNA: TGTGCCAGTAGCGAAATGAAACAGCCCCAGCATTTT.

This clone was counted once. The CDR3 here is CASKRREGSEAFF. The CDR3 DNA follows: TGTGCCAGTAAGAGAAGGGAGGGGTCTGAAGCTTTCTTT. The chain joins TRBV19 to TRBJ1-1; TRBD1 is a possible D gene (5 bases). This CDR3 is built from 13 residues. Trimming shortened V by 7 bases and J by 6 bases, and 15 bases separated the two germline ends. Germline-derived CDR1 and CDR2 are LNHDA and SQIVND (reference sequence).

This clone has a single count. J is TRBJ1-4 and V is TRBV19; D is undetermined. The CDR3 has 14 amino acids. V was clipped by 7 bases and J by 5 bases, with 14 bases between them. CDR1 is LNHDA and CDR2 is SQIVND in the germline V gene (reference sequence). As DNA, the CDR3 is TGTGCCAGTAATCCTGGCGGTCCGAATGAAAAACTGTTTTTT. Its protein is CASNPGGPNEKLFF.

The chain employs TRBV28 and TRBJ1-5; 10 bases map to TRBD1. This CDR3 comprises 17 residues. V trimming: 5 bases; J trimming: 2 bases; junction bases outside the gene matches: 9. Germline loops: CDR1 MDHEN, CDR2 SYDVKM. The CDR3 region is CASSQTTGGRGNQPQHF. In DNA, the CDR3 is TGTGCCAGCAGTCAAACGACAGGGGGCAGAGGCAATCAGCCCCAGCATTTT.